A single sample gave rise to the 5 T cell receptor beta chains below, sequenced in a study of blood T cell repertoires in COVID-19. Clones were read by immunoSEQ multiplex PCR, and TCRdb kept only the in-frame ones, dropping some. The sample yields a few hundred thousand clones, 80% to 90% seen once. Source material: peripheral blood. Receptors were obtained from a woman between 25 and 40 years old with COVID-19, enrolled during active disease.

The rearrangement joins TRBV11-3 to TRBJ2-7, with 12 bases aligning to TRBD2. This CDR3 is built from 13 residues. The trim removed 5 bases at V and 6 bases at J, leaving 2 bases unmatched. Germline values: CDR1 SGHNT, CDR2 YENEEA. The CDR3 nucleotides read TGTGCCAGCAGCACGGGACTAGCGGGCGAGCAGTACTTC. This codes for CASSTGLAGEQYF.

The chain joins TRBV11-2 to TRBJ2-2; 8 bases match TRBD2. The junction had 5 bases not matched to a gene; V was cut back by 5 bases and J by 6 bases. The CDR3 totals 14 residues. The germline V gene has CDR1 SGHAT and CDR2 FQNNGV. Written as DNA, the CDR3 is TGTGCCAGCAGCCCCAGGCGGGGGGCCGGGGAGCTGTTTTTT. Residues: CASSPRRGAGELFF. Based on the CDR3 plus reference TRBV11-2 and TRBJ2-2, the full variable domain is EAGVAQSPRYKIIEKRQSVAFWCNPISGHATLYWYQQILGQGPKLLIQFQNNGVVDDSQLPKDRFSAERLKGVDSTLKIQPAKLEDSAVYLCASSPRRGAGELFFGEGSRLTVL.

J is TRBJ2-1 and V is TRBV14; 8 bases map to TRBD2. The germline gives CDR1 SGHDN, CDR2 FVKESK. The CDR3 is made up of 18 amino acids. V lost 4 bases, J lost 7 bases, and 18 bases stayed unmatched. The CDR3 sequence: CASSPLAGGPGGMNEQFF. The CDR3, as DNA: TGTGCCAGCAGCCCCCTTGCGGGAGGCCCGGGTGGGATGAATGAGCAGTTCTTC. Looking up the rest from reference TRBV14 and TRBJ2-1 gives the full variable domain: EAGVTQFPSHSVIEKGQTVTLRCDPISGHDNLYWYRRVMGKEIKFLLHFVKESKQDESGMPNNRFLAERTGGTYSTLKVQPAELEDSGVYFCASSPLAGGPGGMNEQFFGPGTRLTVL.

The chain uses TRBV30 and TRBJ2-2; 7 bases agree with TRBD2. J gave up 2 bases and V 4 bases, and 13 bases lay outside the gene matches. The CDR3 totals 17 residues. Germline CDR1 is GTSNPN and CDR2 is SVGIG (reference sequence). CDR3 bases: TGTGCCTGGACTATAGGACTAGTACAAATCAACACCGGGGAGCTGTTTTTT. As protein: CAWTIGLVQINTGELFF.

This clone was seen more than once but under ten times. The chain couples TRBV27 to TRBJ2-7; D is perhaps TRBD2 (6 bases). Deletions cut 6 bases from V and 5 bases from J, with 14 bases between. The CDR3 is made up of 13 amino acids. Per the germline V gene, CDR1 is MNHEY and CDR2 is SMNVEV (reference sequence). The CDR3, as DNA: TGTGCCAGCAGCACGGGACTCGGGAACGAGCAGTACTTC. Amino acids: CASSTGLGNEQYF.